This T cell receptor (beta chain) was sequenced for a study of tumor and adjacent non-tumor tissue in lung cancer. RNA was extracted from bulk tissue without any cell sorting. TCRbeta libraries were built with three rounds of nested PCR, modified from ARM-PCR. TCRdb analysed the multiplex PCR reads with MiXCR anew, one entry per CDR3 protein. The table includes fewer than 120,000 distinct CDR3 sequences, over 70% detected once. The CDR3 length is 16 residues. V lost 0 bases and J 9 bases, leaving 21 bases between the germline ends. Per germline, CDR1 SQVTM and CDR2 ANQGSEA. The TCR sequence derives from a man aged 65-85 years with non-small cell lung cancer. This sequence joins TRBV29-1 and TRBJ2-4, with a weak D call TRBD1 (5 bases). Material: lung tumor tissue. The CDR3 DNA reads as TGCAGCGTTGAAGATCTAGTCCGACAACCAAGGGGCATTCAGTACTTC. This encodes CSVEDLVRQPRGIQYF.